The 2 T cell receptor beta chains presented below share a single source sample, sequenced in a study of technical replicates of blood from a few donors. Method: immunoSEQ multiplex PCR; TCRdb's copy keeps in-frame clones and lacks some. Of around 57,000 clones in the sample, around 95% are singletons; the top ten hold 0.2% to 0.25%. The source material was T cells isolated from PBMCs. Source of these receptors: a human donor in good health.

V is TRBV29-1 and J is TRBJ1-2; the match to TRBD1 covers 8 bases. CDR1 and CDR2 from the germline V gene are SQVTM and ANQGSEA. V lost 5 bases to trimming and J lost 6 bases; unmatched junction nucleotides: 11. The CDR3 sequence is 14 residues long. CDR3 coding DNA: TGCAGCGTTCGCGAAACAGGGGGGTTAGATGGCTACACCTTC. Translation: CSVRETGGLDGYTF.

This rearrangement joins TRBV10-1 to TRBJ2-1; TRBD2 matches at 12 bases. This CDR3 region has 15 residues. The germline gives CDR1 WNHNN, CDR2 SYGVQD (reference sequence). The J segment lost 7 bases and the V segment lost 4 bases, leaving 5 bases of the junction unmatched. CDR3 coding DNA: TGCGCCAGCAGTGCTAGCGGGGGGGCCCGAAATGAGCAGTTCTTC. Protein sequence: CASSASGGARNEQFF.